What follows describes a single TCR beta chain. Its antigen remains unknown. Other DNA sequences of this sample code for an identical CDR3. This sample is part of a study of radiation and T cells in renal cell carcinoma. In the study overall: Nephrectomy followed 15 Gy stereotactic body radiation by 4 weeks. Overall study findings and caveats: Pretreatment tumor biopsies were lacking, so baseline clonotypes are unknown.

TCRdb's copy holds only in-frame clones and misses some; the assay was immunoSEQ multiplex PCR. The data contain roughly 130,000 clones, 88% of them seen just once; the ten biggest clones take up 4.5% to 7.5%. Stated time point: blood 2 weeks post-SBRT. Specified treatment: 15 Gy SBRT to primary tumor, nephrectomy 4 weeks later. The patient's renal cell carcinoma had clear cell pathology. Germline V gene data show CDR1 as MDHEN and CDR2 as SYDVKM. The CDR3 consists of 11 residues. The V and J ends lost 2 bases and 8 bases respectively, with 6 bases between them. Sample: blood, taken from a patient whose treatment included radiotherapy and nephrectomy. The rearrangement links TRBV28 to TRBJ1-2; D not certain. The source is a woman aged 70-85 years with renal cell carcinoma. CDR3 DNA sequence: TGTGCCAGCAGTTTACCATCCGGCTACACCTTC. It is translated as CASSLPSGYTF.